The T cell receptor (beta chain) under discussion was sequenced for a study of blood T cell repertoires in COVID-19. Germline V gene sequence: CDR1 WSHSY, CDR2 SAAADI. The CDR3 extends over 14 amino acids. Trimming shortened V by 6 bases and J by 7 bases, and 16 bases separated the two germline ends. Profiled with immunoSEQ multiplex PCR; TCRdb holds only in-frame clones, not every one. This table has 60,000 to 65,000 clones, about nine tenths appearing once. Source material: peripheral blood. The chain has TRBV10-2 and TRBJ2-1; tentative D call: TRBD2 (7 bases). This sequence was found in a human donor with active COVID-19. The donor label of this sample is uncertain. Written as DNA, the CDR3 is TGCGCCAGCAGGGGTAGGGGGGGAAGGAATGAGCAGTTCTTC. Translated, it gives CASRGRGGRNEQFF.